These 21 T cell receptor beta chains share one sample of origin, sequenced in a study of Ad26.COV2.S vaccination and SARS-CoV-2 variants. Assay used: immunoSEQ multiplex PCR; TCRdb lists only in-frame clones, some missing. The sample contains roughly 300,000 clones, approximately 90% of which appear only once. The treatment denotes: around 19 received Ad26.COV2.S at low or high dose, single or two shots; several received placebo; per-sample allocation not given. Specimen acquisition occurred on day 63 following the initial vaccine or placebo injection. The sample was peripheral blood, taken in a trial of Ad26.COV2.S vaccine versus placebo. These receptor sequences come from a person aged 18-60 years who received the Ad26.COV2.S COVID-19 vaccine or a placebo.

The rearrangement joins TRBV12-5 to TRBJ2-7; TRBD1 aligns across 11 bases. Germline CDR1 and CDR2: LGHNT and FRNRAP. V gave up 2 bases and J gave up 2 bases; unmatched junction bases: 8. The CDR3 runs to 17 residues. The CDR3 region has the DNA TGTGCTAGTGGTTTGAGCGTGGACAGGGGGCTGACCTACGAGCAGTACTTC. Encoded protein: CASGLSVDRGLTYEQYF.

This chain uses TRBV28 with TRBJ1-3; D is perhaps TRBD1 (5 bases). The V gene lost 3 bases and the J gene lost 2 bases, with 11 bases spanning the gap. The V gene's germline CDR1 is MDHEN and CDR2 SYDVKM. This CDR3 is built from 15 residues. The CDR3 nucleotides read TGTGCCAGCAGTTTCGGGGGTAGCGCTGGAAACACCATATATTTT. Protein: CASSFGGSAGNTIYF.

This chain connects TRBV2 to TRBJ2-7; D possibly corresponds to TRBD2 (8 bases). The CDR3 has 17 residues. The germline V and J ends were trimmed by 3 bases and 2 bases, with 20 bases remaining between them. Germline V gene sequence: CDR1 SNHLY, CDR2 FYNNEI. This CDR3 reads CASSDVAGQLVTYEQYF. The CDR3, as DNA: TGTGCCAGCAGTGACGTAGCGGGACAGTTAGTTACCTACGAGCAGTACTTC.

This clone has a single count. This sequence joins TRBV11-2 and TRBJ2-7; a weak D match, TRBD1 (6 bases). Trimming pared 5 bases from V and 3 bases from J, leaving 14 bases between. The CDR3 sequence is 14 residues long. CDR1 SGHAT and CDR2 FQNNGV come from the germline V gene. Here the CDR3 reads CASSPSGQVYEQYF. CDR3 DNA sequence: TGTGCCAGCAGCCCCTCGGGACAAGTCTACGAGCAGTACTTC.

This clone was found once. V and J are TRBV12-5 and TRBJ2-7; D uncertain. Deletions cut 2 bases from V and 0 bases from J, with 17 bases between. The length of the CDR3 is 17 residues. CDR1 and CDR2 (germline): LGHNT, FRNRAP. For the CDR3, the DNA is TGTGCTAGTGGTTTGCCTAACCGGGCCGTAAGCTCCTACGAGCAGTACTTC. Its translation is CASGLPNRAVSSYEQYF.

The rearrangement links TRBV7-9 to TRBJ2-1; 14 bases line up with TRBD2. The CDR3 loop spans 18 amino acids. With V trimmed by 4 bases and J by 9 bases, 14 bases remained unmatched. From germline, CDR1 is SEHNR and CDR2 FQNEAQ (reference sequence). CDR3 loop: CASSSLLGGLAGEGEQFF. The CDR3 nucleotides read TGTGCCAGCAGCTCCCTTTTGGGGGGACTAGCGGGAGAAGGTGAGCAGTTCTTC.

A single count supports this clone. V is TRBV5-1 and J is TRBJ2-3, with D possibly called TRBD1 or TRBD2 (5 bases each). Germline loops: CDR1 SGHRS, CDR2 YFSETQ. V dropped 4 bases and J dropped 6 bases, with 15 bases sitting between them. This CDR3 is built from 14 residues. As DNA, the CDR3 is TGCGCCAGCAGCGACGGGACCCCAGGGGATACGCAGTATTTT. Its translation: CASSDGTPGDTQYF.

The chain couples TRBV27 to TRBJ1-2, with 8 bases matching TRBD1. The CDR3 consists of 14 residues. The germline V gene encodes CDR1 MNHEY and CDR2 SMNVEV (reference sequence). V lost 3 bases to trimming and J lost 5 bases; unmatched junction nucleotides: 5. CDR3 nucleotide sequence: TGTGCCAGCAGTTTTGGACAGGGAATTTATGGCTACACCTTC. As protein: CASSFGQGIYGYTF.

This rearrangement joins TRBV19 to TRBJ1-1; maybe TRBD1 (5 bases). With 7 bases removed from V and 8 bases from J, the gap between germline ends came to 17 bases. Germline V gene sequence: CDR1 LNHDA, CDR2 SQIVND (reference sequence). This CDR3 has 13 residues. This CDR3 reads CASKGHGIAEAFF. The CDR3 region has the DNA TGTGCCAGTAAAGGACACGGTATAGCAGAAGCTTTCTTT.

The chain uses TRBV9 and TRBJ1-3; D unclear. The germline V gene encodes CDR1 SGDLS and CDR2 YYNGEE. The CDR3 length is 13 residues. Trimming cost V 2 bases and J 1 base, with 4 bases left between them. The CDR3 sequence: CASSVASGNTIYF. CDR3 coding DNA: TGTGCCAGCAGCGTGGCATCTGGAAACACCATATATTTT.

This chain joins TRBV7-3 and TRBJ2-3; D is unresolved. The CDR3 runs to 15 residues. CDR1 is SGHTA and CDR2 is FQGTGA in the germline V gene. V was clipped by 1 base and J by 0 bases, with 8 bases between them. The CDR3 nucleotides read TGTGCCAGCAGCTTAATCGGTCCTAGCACAGATACGCAGTATTTT. Translating gives CASSLIGPSTDTQYF. Full variable domain (rest looked up from reference TRBV7-3 and TRBJ2-3): GAGVSQTPSNKVTEKGKYVELRCDPISGHTALYWYRQSLGQGPEFLIYFQGTGAADDSGLPNDRFFAVRPEGSVSTLKIQRTERGDSAVYLCASSLIGPSTDTQYFGPGTRLTVL.

The V gene is TRBV10-3, the J gene TRBJ1-1; 9 positions match TRBD1. The V gene end was trimmed by 6 bases and the J gene end by 3 bases; junction bases not matched to a gene: 8. The CDR3 has 15 amino acids. Germline assignment: CDR1 ENHRY and CDR2 SYGVKD. CDR3 region: CAIRTGGAGHTEAFF. In DNA form, the CDR3 reads TGTGCCATCAGAACAGGGGGCGCAGGTCACACTGAAGCTTTCTTT.

This chain joins TRBV4-2 and TRBJ1-2; D is perhaps TRBD1 (6 bases). Between the trimmed V and J ends, which lost 4 bases and 5 bases, there was a span of 20 bases. Germline V gene lookup returns CDR1 LGHNA and CDR2 YNFKEQ. The CDR3 is made up of 16 amino acids. CDR3 DNA: TGTGCCAGCAGCCGGGGGGGGCAGAGGACTTCTTATGGCTACACCTTC. Translation: CASSRGGQRTSYGYTF.

The CDR3 protein is CASSLDDTDTQYF. The CDR3 nucleotides are TGCGCCAGCAGCTTGGACGACACAGATACGCAGTATTTT. The rearrangement joins TRBV5-1 to TRBJ2-3; D gene unclear. Germline V lookup: CDR1 SGHRS, CDR2 YFSETQ. CDR3 length: 13 residues. V was clipped by 0 bases and J by 2 bases, with 4 bases between them.

This chain joins TRBV7-8 and TRBJ2-1, with a weak D call TRBD1 (6 bases). CDR1 SGHVS and CDR2 FQNEAQ come from the germline V gene. The germline V and J ends were trimmed by 5 bases and 4 bases, with 12 bases remaining between them. This CDR3 is built from 14 residues. The CDR3 reads CASSEDRLYNEQFF. The CDR3 DNA reads TGTGCCAGCAGCGAGGACAGACTTTACAATGAGCAGTTCTTC.

The chain uses TRBV5-1 and TRBJ2-5; the match to TRBD2 covers 9 bases. The germline gives CDR1 SGHRS, CDR2 YFSETQ. The junction had 29 bases not matched to a gene; V was cut back by 3 bases and J by 5 bases. This CDR3 spans 22 amino acids. CDR3: CASSSFRGYPGIAGELAETQYF. The CDR3 nucleotides are TGCGCCAGCAGCTCCTTCCGGGGTTATCCGGGGATAGCGGGAGAGTTGGCGGAGACCCAGTACTTC.

The chain is built from TRBV5-1 and TRBJ2-1; TRBD2 aligns across 7 bases. Germline trimming cut 4 bases from V and 5 bases from J; bases unmatched to any gene: 9. The CDR3 totals 15 residues. Germline-derived CDR1 and CDR2 are SGHRS and YFSETQ. This chain's CDR3 is CASSNGRSTNNEQFF. For the CDR3, the DNA is TGCGCCAGCAGCAACGGGAGGTCTACCAACAATGAGCAGTTCTTC.

The chain links TRBV28 to TRBJ1-1; a weak D match, TRBD1 (6 bases). Germline V CDR1 and CDR2: MDHEN, SYDVKM. V dropped 3 bases and J dropped 5 bases, with 13 bases sitting between them. This CDR3 contains 14 residues. CDR3 sequence: CASSLPGEKTEAFF. The CDR3 nucleotides are TGTGCCAGCAGTTTGCCAGGGGAGAAAACTGAAGCTTTCTTT.

The chain is built from TRBV4-1 and TRBJ2-7; 8 bases align to TRBD1. Per the germline V gene, CDR1 is MGHRA and CDR2 is YSYEKL. This CDR3 region has 15 residues. Trimming cost V 5 bases and J 5 bases; bases outside gene matches: 11. CDR3 protein: CASSYGQGLRDEQYF. The CDR3 region has the DNA TGCGCCAGCAGCTACGGACAGGGATTACGAGACGAGCAGTACTTC.

This sequence joins TRBV7-2 and TRBJ1-5, with D possibly being TRBD1 (6 bases). The CDR3 has 15 amino acids. The ends were cut back, 5 bases at V and 5 bases at J, with 16 bases in the middle. Germline V CDR1 and CDR2: SGHTA, FQGNSA. CDR3 sequence (DNA): TGTGCCAGCAGCGCCAACGGGGACACACATCAGCCCCAGCATTTT. Amino acids: CASSANGDTHQPQHF.

The chain couples TRBV19 to TRBJ2-2, with D possibly TRBD1 on 5 matching bases. CDR1 and CDR2 (germline): LNHDA, SQIVND (reference sequence). Trimming left V 5 bases short and J 6 bases short, with 7 bases between. The CDR3 runs 12 residues. CDR3 sequence: CASSETAGELFF. The DNA of the CDR3 is TGTGCCAGTAGTGAGACAGCCGGGGAGCTGTTTTTT.